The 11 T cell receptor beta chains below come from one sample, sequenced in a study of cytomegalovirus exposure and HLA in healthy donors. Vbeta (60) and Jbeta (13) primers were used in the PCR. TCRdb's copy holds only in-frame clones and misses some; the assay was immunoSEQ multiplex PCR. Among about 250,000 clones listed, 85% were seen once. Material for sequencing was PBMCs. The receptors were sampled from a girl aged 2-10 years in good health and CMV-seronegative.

CDR3 sequence: CASSIFPLAASYNEQFF. CDR3 bases: TGTGCCAGTAGTATTTTCCCTCTAGCGGCCTCCTACAATGAGCAGTTCTTC. The chain couples TRBV19 to TRBJ2-1, with 7 bases matching TRBD2. Germline trimming cut 3 bases from V and 0 bases from J; bases unmatched to any gene: 8. CDR3 length: 17 amino acids. Germline V lookup: CDR1 LNHDA, CDR2 SQIVND (reference sequence).

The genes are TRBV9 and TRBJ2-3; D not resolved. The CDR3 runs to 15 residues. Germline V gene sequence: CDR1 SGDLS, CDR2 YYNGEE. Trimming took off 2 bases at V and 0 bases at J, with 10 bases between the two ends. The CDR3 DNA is TGTGCCAGCAGCGTCGCAGAATTTAGCACAGATACGCAGTATTTT. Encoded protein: CASSVAEFSTDTQYF.

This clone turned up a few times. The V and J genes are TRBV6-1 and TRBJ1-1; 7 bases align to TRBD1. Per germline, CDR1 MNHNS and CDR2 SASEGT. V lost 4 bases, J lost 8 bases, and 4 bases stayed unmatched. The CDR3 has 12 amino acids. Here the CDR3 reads CASSVDRDEAFF. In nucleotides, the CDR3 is TGTGCCAGCAGTGTCGACAGGGACGAAGCTTTCTTT.

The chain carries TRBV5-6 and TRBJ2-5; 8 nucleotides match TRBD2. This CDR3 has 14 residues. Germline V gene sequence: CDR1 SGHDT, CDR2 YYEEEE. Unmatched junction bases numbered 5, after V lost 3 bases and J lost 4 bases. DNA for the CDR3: TGTGCCAGCAGCTCCACTAGCGGAGGAGAGACCCAGTACTTC. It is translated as CASSSTSGGETQYF. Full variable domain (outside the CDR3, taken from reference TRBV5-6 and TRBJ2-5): DAGVTQSPTHLIKTRGQQVTLRCSPKSGHDTVSWYQQALGQGPQFIFQYYEEEERQRGNFPDRFSGHQFPNYSSELNVNALLLGDSALYLCASSSTSGGETQYFGPGTRLLVL.

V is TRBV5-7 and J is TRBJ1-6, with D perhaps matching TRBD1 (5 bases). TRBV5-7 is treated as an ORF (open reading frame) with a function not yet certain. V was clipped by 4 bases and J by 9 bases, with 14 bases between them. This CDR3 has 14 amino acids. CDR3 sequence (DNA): TGTGCCAGCAGCGTTTGGGGGGGTTTTTCACCCCTCCACTTT. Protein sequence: CASSVWGGFSPLHF.

In DNA, the CDR3 is TGTGCCAGCAGTTTCGGGGGTGGCTCCTACGAGCAGTACTTC. Protein product: CASSFGGGSYEQYF. The rearrangement links TRBV28 to TRBJ2-7; TRBD2 might be the D (6 bases). V shed 3 bases and J shed 0 bases, with 9 bases lying between them. Germline CDR1 and CDR2: MDHEN and SYDVKM. The CDR3 extends over 14 amino acids.

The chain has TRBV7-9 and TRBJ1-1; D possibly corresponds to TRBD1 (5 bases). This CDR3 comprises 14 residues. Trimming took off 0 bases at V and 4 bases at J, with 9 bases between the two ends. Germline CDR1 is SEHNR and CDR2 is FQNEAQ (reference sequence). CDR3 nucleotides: TGTGCCAGCAGCTTAGCGCAGGGTTCCACTGAAGCTTTCTTT. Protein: CASSLAQGSTEAFF.

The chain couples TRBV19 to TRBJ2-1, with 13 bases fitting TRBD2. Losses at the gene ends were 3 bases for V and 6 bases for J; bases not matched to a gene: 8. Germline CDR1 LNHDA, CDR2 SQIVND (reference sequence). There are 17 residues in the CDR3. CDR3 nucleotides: TGTGCCAGTAGTATTCACAAGACTAGCGGGAGGACCAATGAGCAGTTCTTC. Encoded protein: CASSIHKTSGRTNEQFF.

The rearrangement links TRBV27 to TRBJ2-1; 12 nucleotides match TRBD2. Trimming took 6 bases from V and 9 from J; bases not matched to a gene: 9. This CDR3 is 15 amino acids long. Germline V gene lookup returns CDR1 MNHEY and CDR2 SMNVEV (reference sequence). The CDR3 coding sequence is TGTGCCAGCAGGAACCGGACTAGCGGGATTTTTGAGCAGTTCTTC. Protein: CASRNRTSGIFEQFF.

The CDR3 DNA reads as TGCGCCAGCAGCCCATTTCTGGGGGGAGAGACTGAAGCTTTCTTT. This sequence encodes CASSPFLGGETEAFF. The chain has TRBV5-1 and TRBJ1-1; D might be TRBD1 (5 bases). This CDR3 has 15 residues. The germline gives CDR1 SGHRS, CDR2 YFSETQ. Trimming cost V 4 bases and J 5 bases, with 18 bases left between them. The variable domain in full, with the rest retrieved from reference TRBV5-1 and TRBJ1-1, is KAGVTQTPRYLIKTRGQQVTLSCSPISGHRSVSWYQQTPGQGLQFLFEYFSETQRNKGNFPGRFSGRQFSNSRSEMNVSTLELGDSALYLCASSPFLGGETEAFFGQGTRLTVV.

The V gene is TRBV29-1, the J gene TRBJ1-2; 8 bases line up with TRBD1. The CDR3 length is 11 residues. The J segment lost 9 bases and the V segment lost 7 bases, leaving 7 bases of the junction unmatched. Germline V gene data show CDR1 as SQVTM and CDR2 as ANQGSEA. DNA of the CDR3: TGCAGCGCTGGACAGGGTATGAGCTACACCTTC. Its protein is CSAGQGMSYTF.